What follows is one TCR beta chain and its context. Its matching antigen is unknown. The sample belongs to a study of OX40 agonist ivuxolimab in advanced cancers. General study results and limits: In CD8+ T cells, expanded clones were on average more numerous than in CD4+. Which antigen the expanded peripheral T cells recognized is unknown.

Autoimmune disease history or systemic immunosuppression led to patients being barred. CDR1 and CDR2 from the germline V gene are SEHNR and FQNEAQ (reference sequence). CDR3 length equals 12 residues. V was clipped by 8 bases and J by 2 bases, with 7 bases between them. Clones were sequenced by immunoSEQ multiplex PCR, and TCRdb holds only the in-frame ones, with some missing. The table lists fewer than 85,000 clones, around 92% of them singletons. The sequence came from an adult with an advanced solid tumor such as melanoma, head and neck, liver or kidney cancer. The sample here was CD4+ or CD8+ T cells sorted from blood, taken in a trial of the OX40 agonist ivuxolimab. The chain couples TRBV7-9 to TRBJ1-5, with D perhaps TRBD1 (5 bases). The CDR3 sequence is CASGGGNQPQHF. The CDR3 DNA reads as TGTGCCAGCGGGGGAGGCAATCAGCCCCAGCATTTT.